The clone carrying this T cell receptor (beta chain) has more than one count but fewer than ten. Its matching antigen is unknown. TCR alpha and beta CDR3s were amplified from mRNA by semiquantitative ARM-PCR. ARM-PCR used tagged nested gene-specific primers, then communal superprimers for exponential amplification. First-round products served as template after exonuclease removal of nested primers. MiXCR, applied by TCRdb to the multiplex PCR reads, yields one record per CDR3 protein. The table has thousands of distinct CDR3 sequences, about 52% seen once; the top ten hold approximately 5.6%. The CDR3 extends over 14 amino acids. CDR1 and CDR2 (germline): SGHRS, YFSETQ. V dropped 0 bases and J dropped 1 base, with 8 bases sitting between them. Anti-CD45RO beads selected memory T cells out of the CD45RA-negative fraction. This sample was taken from a study of relationships among human T cell subsets.

Study observations and caveats: Substantial CDR3 sharing among Th1, Th2 and regulatory cells suggested stochastic fate choice.

V is TRBV5-1 and J is TRBJ2-7; unclear D gene. The sequence derives from a man aged 40-50 years in good health. The material sequenced was memory T cells sorted from blood. DNA of the CDR3: TGCGCCAGCAGCTTGGCCACAGATTCCTACGAGCAGTACTTC. Translating gives CASSLATDSYEQYF.